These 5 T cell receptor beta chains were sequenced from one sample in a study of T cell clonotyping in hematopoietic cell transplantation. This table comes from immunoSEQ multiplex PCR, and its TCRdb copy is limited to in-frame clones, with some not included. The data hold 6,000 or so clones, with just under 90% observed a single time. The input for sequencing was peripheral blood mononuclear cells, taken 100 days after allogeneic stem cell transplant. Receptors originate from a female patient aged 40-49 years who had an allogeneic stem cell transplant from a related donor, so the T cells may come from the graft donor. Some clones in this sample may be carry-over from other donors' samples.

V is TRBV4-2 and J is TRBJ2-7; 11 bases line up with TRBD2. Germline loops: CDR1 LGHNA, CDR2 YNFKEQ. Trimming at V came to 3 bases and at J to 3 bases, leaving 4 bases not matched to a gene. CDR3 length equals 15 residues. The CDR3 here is CASSQGTSGYYEQYF. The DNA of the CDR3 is TGTGCCAGCAGCCAGGGGACTAGCGGATACTACGAGCAGTACTTC.

CDR3 amino acids: CASSLREDTDTQYF. CDR3 coding DNA: TGTGCCAGCAGTTTACGGGAGGACACAGATACGCAGTATTTT. The chain carries TRBV28 and TRBJ2-3; 7 nucleotides match TRBD2. CDR3 length equals 14 residues. Germline V gene data show CDR1 as MDHEN and CDR2 as SYDVKM. The junction had 1 base not matched to a gene; V was cut back by 2 bases and J by 2 bases.

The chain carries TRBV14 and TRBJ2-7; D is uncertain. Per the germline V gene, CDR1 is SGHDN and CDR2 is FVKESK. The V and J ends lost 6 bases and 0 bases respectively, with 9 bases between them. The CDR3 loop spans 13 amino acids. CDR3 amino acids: CASSPSPSYEQYF. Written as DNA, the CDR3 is TGTGCCAGCAGTCCAAGTCCCTCCTACGAGCAGTACTTC.

The DNA for the CDR3 is TGCGCCAGCAGCTTGGAATACGAGCAGTACTTC. Its translation: CASSLEYEQYF. This chain links TRBV5-1 with TRBJ2-7; D uncertain. V was cut by 0 bases and J by 4 bases, with 2 bases left in between. Per the germline V gene, CDR1 is SGHRS and CDR2 is YFSETQ. CDR3 length equals 11 residues.

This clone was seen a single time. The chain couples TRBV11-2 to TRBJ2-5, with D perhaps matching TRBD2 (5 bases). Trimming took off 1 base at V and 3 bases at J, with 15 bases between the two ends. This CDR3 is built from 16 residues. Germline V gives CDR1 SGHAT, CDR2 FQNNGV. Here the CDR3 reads CASSLVGVRAEETQYF. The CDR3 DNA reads TGTGCCAGCAGCTTAGTCGGGGTGCGTGCAGAAGAGACCCAGTACTTC.